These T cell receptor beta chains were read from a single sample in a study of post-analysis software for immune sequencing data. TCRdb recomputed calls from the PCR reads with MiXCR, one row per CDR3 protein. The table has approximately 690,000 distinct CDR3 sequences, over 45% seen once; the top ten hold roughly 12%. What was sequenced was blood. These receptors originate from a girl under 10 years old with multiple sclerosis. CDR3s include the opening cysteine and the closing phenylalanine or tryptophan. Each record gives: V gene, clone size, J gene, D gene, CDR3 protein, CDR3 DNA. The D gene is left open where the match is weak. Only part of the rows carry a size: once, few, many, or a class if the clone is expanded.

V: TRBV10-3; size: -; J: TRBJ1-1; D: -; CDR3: CAINRSPEAFF; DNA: TGTGCCATCAACAGAAGTCCTGAAGCTTTCTTT
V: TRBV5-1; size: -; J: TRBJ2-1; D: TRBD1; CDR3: CASSPWDSSSCNEQFF; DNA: TGCGCCAGCAGCCCCTGGGACAGCAGCTCCTGCAATGAGCAGTTCTTC
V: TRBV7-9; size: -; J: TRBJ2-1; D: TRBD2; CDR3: CASSLTRRGDYNEQFF; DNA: TGTGCCAGCAGCTTAACCCGGCGGGGGGACTACAATGAGCAGTTCTTC
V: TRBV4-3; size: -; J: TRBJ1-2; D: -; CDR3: CASSQATQTTGIGGYTF; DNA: TGCGCCAGCAGCCAAGCCACCCAAACTACAGGGATAGGCGGCTACACCTTC
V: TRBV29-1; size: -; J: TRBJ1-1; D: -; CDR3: CSVFGGRDTEAFF; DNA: TGCAGCGTCTTCGGGGGCAGGGACACTGAAGCTTTCTTT
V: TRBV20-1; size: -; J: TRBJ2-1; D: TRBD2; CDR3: CSAREKAGSTYNEQFF; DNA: TGCAGTGCTAGAGAGAAAGCGGGGAGTACCTACAATGAGCAGTTCTTC
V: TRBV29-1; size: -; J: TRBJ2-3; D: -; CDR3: CSVGGRLTDTQYF; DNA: TGCAGCGTTGGCGGCAGACTCACAGATACGCAGTATTTT
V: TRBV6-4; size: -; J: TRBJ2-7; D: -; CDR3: CASSVFRMTYEQYF; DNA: TGTGCCAGCAGTGTCTTTAGAATGACCTACGAGCAGTACTTC
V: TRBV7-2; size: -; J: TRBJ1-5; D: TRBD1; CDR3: CASSSTGEGNQPQHF; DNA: TGTGCCAGCAGCTCGACAGGGGAGGGCAATCAGCCCCAGCATTTT
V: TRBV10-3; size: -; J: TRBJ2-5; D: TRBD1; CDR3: CASGDREQETQYF; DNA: TGTGCCAGCGGGGACAGGGAGCAAGAGACCCAGTACTTC
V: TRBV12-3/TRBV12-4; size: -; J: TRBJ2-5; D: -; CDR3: CASRPTLVMIQETQYF; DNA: TGTGCCAGCAGGCCTACTCTGGTCATGATACAAGAGACCCAGTACTTC
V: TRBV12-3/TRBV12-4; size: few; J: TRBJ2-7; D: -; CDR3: CASSISRTDYEQYF; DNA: TGTGCCAGCAGTATATCCCGGACAGATTACGAGCAGTACTTC
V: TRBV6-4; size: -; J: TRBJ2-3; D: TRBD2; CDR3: CASSGQRGDTQYF; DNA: TGTGCCAGCAGTGGGCAGCGGGGAGATACGCAGTATTTT
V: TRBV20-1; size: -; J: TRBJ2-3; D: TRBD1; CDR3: CSAPGQGARTDTQYF; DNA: TGCAGTGCTCCCGGACAGGGGGCGCGCACAGATACGCAGTATTTT
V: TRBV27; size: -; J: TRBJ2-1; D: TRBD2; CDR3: CASSLSAGGRSEQFF; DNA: TGTGCCAGCAGTTTATCAGCGGGGGGTCGCAGTGAGCAGTTCTTC
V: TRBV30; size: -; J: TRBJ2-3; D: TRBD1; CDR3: CAWIQDRHTDTQYF; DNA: TGTGCCTGGATCCAGGACAGGCACACAGATACGCAGTATTTT
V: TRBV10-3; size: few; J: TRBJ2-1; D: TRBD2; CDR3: CATGSGGAKDEQFF; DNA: TGTGCCACGGGTAGCGGGGGGGCTAAGGATGAGCAGTTCTTC
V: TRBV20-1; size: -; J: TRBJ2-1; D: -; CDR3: CSAIWRDYMNEQFF; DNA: TGCAGTGCTATTTGGCGGGATTATATGAATGAGCAGTTCTTC
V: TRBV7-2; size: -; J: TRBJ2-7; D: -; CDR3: CASSLRGETNEQYF; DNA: TGTGCCAGCAGCTTAAGGGGGGAGACTAACGAGCAGTACTTC
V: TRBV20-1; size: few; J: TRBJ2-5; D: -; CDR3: CSARAPRSWETQYF; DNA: TGCAGTGCTAGAGCCCCCCGATCCTGGGAGACCCAGTACTTC
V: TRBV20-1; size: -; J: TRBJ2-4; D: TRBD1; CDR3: CSAKPGQGAGEQYF; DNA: TGCAGTGCCAAACCGGGACAGGGGGCAGGAGAGCAGTACTTC
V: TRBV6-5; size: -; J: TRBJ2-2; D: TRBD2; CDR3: CASSYAPTSGTANTGELFF; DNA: TGTGCCAGCAGTTACGCACCGACTAGCGGGACCGCGAACACCGGGGAGCTGTTTTTT
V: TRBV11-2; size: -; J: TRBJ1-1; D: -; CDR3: CASSFAGGAGGDTEAFF; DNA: TGTGCCAGCAGCTTTGCAGGAGGGGCGGGTGGGGACACTGAAGCTTTCTTT
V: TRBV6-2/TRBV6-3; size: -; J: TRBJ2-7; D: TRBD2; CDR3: CASRHSGGRYEQYF; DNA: TGTGCCAGCAGACACAGCGGGGGGCGGTACGAGCAGTACTTC
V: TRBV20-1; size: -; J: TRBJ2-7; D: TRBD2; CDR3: CSARGSEREDSYEQYF; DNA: TGCAGTGCTAGAGGCTCCGAGCGGGAGGACTCCTACGAGCAGTACTTC
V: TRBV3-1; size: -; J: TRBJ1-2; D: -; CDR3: CASSQVKGIYGYTF; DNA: TGTGCCAGCAGCCAAGTGAAAGGAATCTATGGCTACACCTTC
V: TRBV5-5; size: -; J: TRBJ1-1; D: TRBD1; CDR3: CASSIHTGGELNTEAFF; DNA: TGTGCCAGCAGCATTCACACAGGGGGCGAATTAAACACTGAAGCTTTCTTT
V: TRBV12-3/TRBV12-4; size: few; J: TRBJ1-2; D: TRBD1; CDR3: CASSFSGQGYGYTF; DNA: TGTGCCAGCAGTTTCTCGGGACAGGGATACGGCTACACCTTC
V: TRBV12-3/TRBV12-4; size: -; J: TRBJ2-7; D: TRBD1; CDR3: CASSPGTGTEQYF; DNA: TGTGCCAGCAGCCCCGGGACAGGGACCGAGCAGTACTTC
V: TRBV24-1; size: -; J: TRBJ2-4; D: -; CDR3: CATSDGQYNRYF; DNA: TGTGCCACCAGTGATGGACAGTACAATCGGTACTTC
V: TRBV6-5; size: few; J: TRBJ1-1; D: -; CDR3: CASTPLGGEAFF; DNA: TGTGCCAGCACCCCTCTTGGCGGTGAAGCTTTCTTT
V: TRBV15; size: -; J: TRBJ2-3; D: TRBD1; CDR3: CATSRDRTGTDTQYF; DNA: TGTGCCACCAGCAGAGATCGGACAGGTACAGATACGCAGTATTTT
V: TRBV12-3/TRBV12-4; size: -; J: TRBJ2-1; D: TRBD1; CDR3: CASSRGDRGQFF; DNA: TGTGCCAGCAGTCGCGGGGACAGGGGGCAGTTCTTC
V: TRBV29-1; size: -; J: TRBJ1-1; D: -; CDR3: CSVEIQNTEAFF; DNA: TGCAGCGTTGAGATCCAGAACACTGAAGCTTTCTTT
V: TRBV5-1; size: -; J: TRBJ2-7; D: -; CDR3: CASSLGPPPGYEQYF; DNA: TGCGCCAGCAGCTTGGGACCCCCACCCGGCTACGAGCAGTACTTC
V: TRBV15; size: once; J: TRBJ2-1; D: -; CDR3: CATSVRQEQFF; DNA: TGTGCCACCAGCGTCCGACAGGAGCAGTTCTTC
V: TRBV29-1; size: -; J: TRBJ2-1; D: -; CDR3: CSVEGLQGRTEQFF; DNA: TGCAGCGTTGAAGGCTTACAGGGCAGGACTGAGCAGTTCTTC
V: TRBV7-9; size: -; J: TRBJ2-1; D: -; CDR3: CASTDGTTYNEQFF; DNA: TGTGCCAGCACGGATGGGACCACCTACAATGAGCAGTTCTTC
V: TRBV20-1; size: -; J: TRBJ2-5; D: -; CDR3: CSARTLVQETQYF; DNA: TGCAGTGCTAGAACTCTCGTCCAAGAGACCCAGTACTTC
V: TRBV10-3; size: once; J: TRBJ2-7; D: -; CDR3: CAISEQGNYEQYF; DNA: TGTGCCATCAGTGAACAGGGAAACTACGAGCAGTACTTC
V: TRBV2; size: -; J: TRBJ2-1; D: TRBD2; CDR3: CASRALAGSSYNEQFF; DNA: TGTGCCAGCAGGGCACTAGCGGGTAGCTCCTACAATGAGCAGTTCTTC
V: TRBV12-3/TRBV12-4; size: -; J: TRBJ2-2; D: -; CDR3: CASSPAVGELFF; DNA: TGTGCCAGCAGCCCTGCGGTCGGGGAGCTGTTTTTT
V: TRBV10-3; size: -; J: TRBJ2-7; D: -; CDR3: CAISRETGVYEQYF; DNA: TGTGCCATCAGTAGAGAGACAGGAGTATACGAGCAGTACTTC
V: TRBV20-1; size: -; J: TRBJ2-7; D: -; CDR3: CSASDGLGDEQYF; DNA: TGCAGTGCTAGCGACGGCCTGGGAGACGAGCAGTACTTC
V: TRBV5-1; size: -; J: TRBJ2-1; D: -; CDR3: CASRPPSSYNEQFF; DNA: TGCGCCAGCAGACCGCCCAGCTCCTACAATGAGCAGTTCTTC
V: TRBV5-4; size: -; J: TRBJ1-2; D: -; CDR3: CASSLAFRQGRDGYTF; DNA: TGTGCCAGCAGCTTGGCTTTCAGGCAGGGTCGCGATGGCTACACCTTC
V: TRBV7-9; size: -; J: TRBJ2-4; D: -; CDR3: CASNDILAKNIQYF; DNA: TGTGCCAGCAACGACATACTAGCCAAAAACATTCAGTACTTC
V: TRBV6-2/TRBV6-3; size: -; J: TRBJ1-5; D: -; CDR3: CASSYSFQGASQPQHF; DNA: TGTGCCAGCAGTTACTCGTTTCAGGGCGCAAGTCAGCCCCAGCATTTT
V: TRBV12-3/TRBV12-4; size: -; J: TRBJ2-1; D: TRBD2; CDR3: CASSLAWRLAGANNEQFF; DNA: TGTGCCAGCAGTTTAGCGTGGCGGCTAGCGGGGGCAAACAATGAGCAGTTCTTC
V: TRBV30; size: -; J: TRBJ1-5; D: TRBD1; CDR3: CAWSVGQGNQPQHF; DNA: TGTGCCTGGAGTGTCGGACAGGGCAATCAGCCCCAGCATTTT
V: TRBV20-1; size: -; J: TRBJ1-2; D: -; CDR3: CSAPGSFGYTF; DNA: TGCAGTGCCCCCGGGAGTTTTGGCTACACCTTC
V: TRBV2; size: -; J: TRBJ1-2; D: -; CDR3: CASTEGGFGYGYTF; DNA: TGTGCCAGCACCGAAGGGGGGTTTGGCTATGGCTACACCTTC
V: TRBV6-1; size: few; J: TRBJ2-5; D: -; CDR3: CASSVSPQETQYF; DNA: TGTGCCAGCAGCGTTTCCCCACAAGAGACCCAGTACTTC
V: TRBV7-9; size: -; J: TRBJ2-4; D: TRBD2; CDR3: CASSLGLAGYEEQYF; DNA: TGTGCCAGCAGCTTGGGACTAGCGGGATATGAGGAGCAGTACTTC
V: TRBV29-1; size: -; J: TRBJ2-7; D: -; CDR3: CSVESQGKAYEQYF; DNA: TGCAGCGTTGAAAGCCAGGGTAAGGCCTACGAGCAGTACTTT
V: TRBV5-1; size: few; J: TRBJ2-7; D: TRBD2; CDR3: CASRSGTSASYEQYF; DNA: TGCGCCAGCAGATCCGGGACTAGCGCCTCCTACGAGCAGTACTTC
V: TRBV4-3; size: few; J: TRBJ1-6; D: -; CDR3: CASSQDWDTILSSYNSPLHF; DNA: TGCGCCAGCAGCCAAGATTGGGACACGATCCTCAGCTCCTATAATTCACCCCTCCACTTT